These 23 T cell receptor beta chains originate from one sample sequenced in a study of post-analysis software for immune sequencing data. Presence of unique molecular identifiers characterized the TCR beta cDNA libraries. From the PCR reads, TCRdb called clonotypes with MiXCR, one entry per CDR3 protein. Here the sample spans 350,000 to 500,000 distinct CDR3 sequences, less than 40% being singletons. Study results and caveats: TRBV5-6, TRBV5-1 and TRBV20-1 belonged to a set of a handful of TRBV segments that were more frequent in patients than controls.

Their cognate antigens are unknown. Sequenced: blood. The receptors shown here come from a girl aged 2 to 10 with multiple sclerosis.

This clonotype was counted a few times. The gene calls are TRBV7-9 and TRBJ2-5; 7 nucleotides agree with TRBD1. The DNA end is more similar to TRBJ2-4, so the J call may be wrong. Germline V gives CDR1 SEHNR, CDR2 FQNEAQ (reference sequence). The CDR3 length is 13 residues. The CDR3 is CASSFYRGDIQYF. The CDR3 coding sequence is TGTGCCAGCAGCTTTTACAGGGGAGACATTCAGTACTTC.

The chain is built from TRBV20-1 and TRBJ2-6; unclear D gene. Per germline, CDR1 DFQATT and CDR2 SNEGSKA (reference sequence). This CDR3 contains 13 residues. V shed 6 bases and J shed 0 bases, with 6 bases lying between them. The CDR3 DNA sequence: TGCAGTGCGCCCCTCTCTGGGGCCAACGTCCTGACTTTC. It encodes CSAPLSGANVLTF.

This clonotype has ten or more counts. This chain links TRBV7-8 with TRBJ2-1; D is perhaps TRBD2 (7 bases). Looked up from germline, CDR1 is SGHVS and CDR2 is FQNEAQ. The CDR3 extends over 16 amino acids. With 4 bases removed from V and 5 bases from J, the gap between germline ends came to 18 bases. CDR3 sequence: CASSSGEGGENNEQFF. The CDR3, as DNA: TGTGCCAGCAGCTCGGGGGAGGGGGGGGAGAACAATGAGCAGTTCTTC.

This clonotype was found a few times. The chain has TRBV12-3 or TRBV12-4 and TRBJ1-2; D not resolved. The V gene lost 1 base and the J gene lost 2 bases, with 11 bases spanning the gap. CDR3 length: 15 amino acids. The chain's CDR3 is CASSLGYDANYGYTF. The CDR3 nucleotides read TGTGCCAGCAGTTTAGGGTATGACGCCAACTATGGCTACACCTTC.

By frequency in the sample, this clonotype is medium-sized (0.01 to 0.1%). The DNA of the CDR3 is TGCGCCAGCAGCGACCGTGGAGGGAAGTCGCGCTACTACGAGCAGTACTTC. This encodes CASSDRGGKSRYYEQYF. The rearrangement joins TRBV4-1 to TRBJ2-7, with D tentatively TRBD2 (6 bases). The V end was cut by 5 bases, the J end by 3 bases, with 23 bases between. The CDR3 length is 17 residues. CDR1 is MGHRA and CDR2 is YSYEKL in the germline V gene.

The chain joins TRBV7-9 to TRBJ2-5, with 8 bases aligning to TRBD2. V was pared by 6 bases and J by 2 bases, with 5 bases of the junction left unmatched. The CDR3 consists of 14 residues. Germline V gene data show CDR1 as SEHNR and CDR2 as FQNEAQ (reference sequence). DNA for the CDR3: TGTGCCAGCAGTAAACTAGCGGATCAAGAGACCCAGTACTTC. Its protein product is CASSKLADQETQYF.

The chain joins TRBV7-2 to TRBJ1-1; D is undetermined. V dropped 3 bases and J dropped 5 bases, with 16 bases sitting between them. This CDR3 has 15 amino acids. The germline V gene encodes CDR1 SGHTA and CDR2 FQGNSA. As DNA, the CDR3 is TGTGCCAGCAGCTTCTCCACCGGGGATGAGACTGAAGCTTTCTTT. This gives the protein CASSFSTGDETEAFF.

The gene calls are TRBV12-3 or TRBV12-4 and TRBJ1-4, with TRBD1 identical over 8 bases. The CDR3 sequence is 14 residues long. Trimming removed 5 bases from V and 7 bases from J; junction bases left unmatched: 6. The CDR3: CASSTSQGGEKLFF. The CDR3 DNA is TGTGCCAGCAGTACCTCACAGGGGGGTGAAAAACTGTTTTTT.

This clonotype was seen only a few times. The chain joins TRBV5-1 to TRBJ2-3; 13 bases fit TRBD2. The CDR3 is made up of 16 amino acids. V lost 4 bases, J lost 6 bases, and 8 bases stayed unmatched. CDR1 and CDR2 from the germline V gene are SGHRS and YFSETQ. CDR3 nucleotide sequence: TGCGCCAGCAGCCCCCGACTAGCGGGGGGCCCGGATACGCAGTATTTT. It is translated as CASSPRLAGGPDTQYF.

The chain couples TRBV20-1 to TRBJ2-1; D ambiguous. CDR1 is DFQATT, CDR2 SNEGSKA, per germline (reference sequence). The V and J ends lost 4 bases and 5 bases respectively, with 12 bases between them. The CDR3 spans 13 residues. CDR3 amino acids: CSAKSDPDNEQFF. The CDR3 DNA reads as TGCAGTGCTAAGTCGGACCCTGACAATGAGCAGTTCTTC.

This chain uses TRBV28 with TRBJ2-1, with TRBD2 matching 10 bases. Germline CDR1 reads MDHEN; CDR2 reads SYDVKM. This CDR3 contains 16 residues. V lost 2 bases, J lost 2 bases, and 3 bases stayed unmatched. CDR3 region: CASSLPSGRAYNEQFF. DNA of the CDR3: TGTGCCAGCAGTTTACCCAGCGGGAGGGCCTACAATGAGCAGTTCTTC.

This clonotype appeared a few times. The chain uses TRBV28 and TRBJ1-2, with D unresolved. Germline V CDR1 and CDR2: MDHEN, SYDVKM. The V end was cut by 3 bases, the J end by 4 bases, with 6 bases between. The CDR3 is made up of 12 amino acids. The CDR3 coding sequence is TGTGCCAGCAGTTTTCGGCTCTATGGCTACACCTTC. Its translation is CASSFRLYGYTF.

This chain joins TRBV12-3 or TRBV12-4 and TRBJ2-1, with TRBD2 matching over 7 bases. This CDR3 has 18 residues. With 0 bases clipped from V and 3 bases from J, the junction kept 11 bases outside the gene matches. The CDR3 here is CASSLALGGGTLYNEQFF. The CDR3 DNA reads TGTGCCAGCAGTTTAGCGCTAGGCGGGGGAACCCTCTACAATGAGCAGTTCTTC.

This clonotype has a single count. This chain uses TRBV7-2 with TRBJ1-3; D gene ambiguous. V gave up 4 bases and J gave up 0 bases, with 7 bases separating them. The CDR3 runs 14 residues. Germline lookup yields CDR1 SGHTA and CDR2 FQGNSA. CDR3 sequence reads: CASSSGVSGNTIYF. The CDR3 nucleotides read TGTGCCAGCAGCTCTGGGGTCTCTGGAAACACCATATATTTT.

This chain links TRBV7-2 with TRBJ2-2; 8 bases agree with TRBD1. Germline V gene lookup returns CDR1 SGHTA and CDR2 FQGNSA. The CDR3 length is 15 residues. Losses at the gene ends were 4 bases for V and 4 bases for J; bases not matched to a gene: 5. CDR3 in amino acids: CASSSGQGGTGELFF. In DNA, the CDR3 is TGTGCCAGCAGCTCCGGACAGGGCGGCACCGGGGAGCTGTTTTTT.

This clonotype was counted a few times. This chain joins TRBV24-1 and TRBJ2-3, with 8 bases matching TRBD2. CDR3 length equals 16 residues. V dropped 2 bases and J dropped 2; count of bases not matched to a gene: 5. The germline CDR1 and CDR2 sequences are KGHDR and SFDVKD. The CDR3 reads CATSDSGGANTDTQYF. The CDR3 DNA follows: TGTGCCACCAGTGATTCGGGGGGGGCCAACACAGATACGCAGTATTTT.

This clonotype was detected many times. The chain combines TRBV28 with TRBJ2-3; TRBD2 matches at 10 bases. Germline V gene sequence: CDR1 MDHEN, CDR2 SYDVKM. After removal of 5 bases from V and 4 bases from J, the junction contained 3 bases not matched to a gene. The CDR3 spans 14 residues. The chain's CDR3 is CASSLGLAADTQYF. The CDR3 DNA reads TGTGCCAGCAGTCTCGGACTAGCGGCAGATACGCAGTATTTT.

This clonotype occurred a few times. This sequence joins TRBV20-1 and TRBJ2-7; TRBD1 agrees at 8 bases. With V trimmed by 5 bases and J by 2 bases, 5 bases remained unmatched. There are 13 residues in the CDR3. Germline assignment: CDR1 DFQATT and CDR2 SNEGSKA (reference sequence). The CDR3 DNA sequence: TGCAGTGCTTTACGGACAGGGACCTACGAGCAGTACTTC. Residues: CSALRTGTYEQYF.

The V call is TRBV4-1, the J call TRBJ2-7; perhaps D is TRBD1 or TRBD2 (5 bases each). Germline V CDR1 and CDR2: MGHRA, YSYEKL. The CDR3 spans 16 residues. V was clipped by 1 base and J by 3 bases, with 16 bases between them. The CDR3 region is CASSQAGTLKVYEQYF. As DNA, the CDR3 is TGCGCCAGCAGCCAAGCCGGGACCCTGAAGGTCTACGAGCAGTACTTC.

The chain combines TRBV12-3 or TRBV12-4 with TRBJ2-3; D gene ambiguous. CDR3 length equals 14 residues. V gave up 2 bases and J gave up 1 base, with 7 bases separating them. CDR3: CASSLYPGTDTQYF. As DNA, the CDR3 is TGTGCCAGCAGTTTATATCCGGGCACAGATACGCAGTATTTT.

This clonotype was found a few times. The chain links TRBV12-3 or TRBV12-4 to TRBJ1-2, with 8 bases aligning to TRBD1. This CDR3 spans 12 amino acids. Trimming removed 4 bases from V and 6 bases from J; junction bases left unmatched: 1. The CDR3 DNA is TGTGCCAGCAGTTCGGACAGGGATGGCTACACCTTC. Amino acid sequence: CASSSDRDGYTF.

The CDR3 loop is CASSFARGGYTF. CDR3 bases: TGTGCCAGCAGTTTCGCCAGAGGAGGCTACACCTTC. The J gene is TRBJ1-2, the V gene TRBV12-3 or TRBV12-4, with D unresolved. The CDR3 spans 12 residues. Trimming took 3 bases from V and 8 from J, leaving 10 bases between them.

CDR3 in amino acids: CASSQDSPASGRANEQFF. Here the CDR3 DNA reads TGTGCCAGCAGCCAAGATTCCCCGGCTAGCGGGAGGGCCAATGAGCAGTTCTTC. The V gene is TRBV3-1, the J gene TRBJ2-1; TRBD2 matches 12 bases. V lost 0 bases to trimming and J lost 6 bases; unmatched junction nucleotides: 9. Germline loops: CDR1 LGHDT, CDR2 YNNKEL (reference sequence). CDR3 length: 18 amino acids.